These 27 T cell receptor beta chains originate from one sample sequenced in a study of EBV T-cell therapy then PD-1 blockade in nasopharyngeal carcinoma. Sequenced by immunoSEQ multiplex PCR; TCRdb stores in-frame clones only, minus some. The table records around 13,000 clones, around 84% of them present only once. These receptors are not linked to any known antigen. The treatment was: AdE1-LMPpoly-expanded autologous EBV-specific T-cell therapy followed by anti-PD-1 nivolumab. The specimen comprised CD8+ T cells from blood, sampled around day 100 from a patient whose treatment included autologous EBV-specific T cells and nivolumab. The receptors shown here come from a man aged 40-55 years with nasopharyngeal carcinoma.

The rearrangement joins TRBV28 to TRBJ1-4; D perhaps matches TRBD1 (5 bases). Germline V gene sequence: CDR1 MDHEN, CDR2 SYDVKM. The CDR3 spans 15 residues. Trimming pared 7 bases from V and 8 bases from J, leaving 20 bases between. In nucleotides, the CDR3 is TGTGCCAGCACCGAGTACGGGGGGAAGGGAGAAAAACTGTTTTTT. As protein: CASTEYGGKGEKLFF.

The gene calls are TRBV2 and TRBJ1-1; perhaps TRBD1 as D (5 bases). CDR1 is SNHLY and CDR2 is FYNNEI in the germline V gene. The V gene lost 5 bases and the J gene lost 0 bases, with 19 bases spanning the gap. CDR3 length: 17 residues. The CDR3 here is CASSFGTGKVMNTEAFF. CDR3 nucleotide sequence: TGTGCCAGCAGTTTTGGTACAGGAAAGGTCATGAACACTGAAGCTTTCTTT.

The chain links TRBV27 to TRBJ1-1, with D unclear. This CDR3 is 15 amino acids long. The ends were cut back, 0 bases at V and 1 base at J, with 9 bases in the middle. The germline gives CDR1 MNHEY, CDR2 SMNVEV (reference sequence). The CDR3 nucleotides are TGTGCCAGCAGTTTATCTTACGGTTGGAACACTGAAGCTTTCTTT. It codes for CASSLSYGWNTEAFF.

The chain combines TRBV11-1 with TRBJ2-7, with 10 bases that match TRBD1. J was trimmed by 4 bases and V by 5 bases; bases with no gene match: 5. The CDR3 runs to 14 residues. Germline loops: CDR1 SGHAT, CDR2 FQDESV (reference sequence). CDR3 region: CASSTGDRGYEQYF. Here the CDR3 DNA reads TGTGCCAGCAGCACCGGGGACAGGGGTTACGAGCAGTACTTC. The whole variable domain, remainder taken from reference TRBV11-1 and TRBJ2-7, is EAEVAQSPRYKITEKSQAVAFWCDPISGHATLYWYRQILGQGPELLVQFQDESVVDDSQLPKDRFSAERLKGVDSTLKIQPAELGDSAMYLCASSTGDRGYEQYFGPGTRLTVT.

The chain has TRBV19 and TRBJ2-1; D is perhaps TRBD2 (6 bases). The germline V gene has CDR1 LNHDA and CDR2 SQIVND (reference sequence). The CDR3 totals 11 residues. V was trimmed by 11 bases and J by 9 bases, leaving 14 bases between them. CDR3 region: CAVGTLGEQFF. The CDR3 coding sequence is TGTGCCGTCGGGACTCTAGGTGAGCAGTTCTTC.

The rearrangement uses TRBV4-3 and TRBJ1-2, with D maybe TRBD1 (5 bases). This CDR3 contains 16 residues. Germline-derived CDR1 and CDR2 are LGHNA and YSLEER. Trimming pared 0 bases from V and 0 bases from J, leaving 11 bases between. The CDR3 DNA reads as TGCGCCAGCAGCCAAGACGGGCAGGGTCCTAACTATGGCTACACCTTC. Translation gives CASSQDGQGPNYGYTF.

The chain uses TRBV3-1 (or the pseudogene TRBV3-2) and TRBJ1-2, with a tentative D call TRBD1 (5 bases). V lost 2 bases, J lost 2 bases, and 12 bases lay in between. The CDR3 length is 15 residues. Germline V gene sequence: CDR1 LGHDT, CDR2 YNNKEL (reference sequence). CDR3 amino acids: CASSQYRQTNYGYTF. The CDR3 DNA is TGTGCCAGCAGCCAATACCGACAGACCAACTATGGCTACACCTTC.

The chain employs TRBV27 and TRBJ2-4; 12 bases align to TRBD2. Germline CDR1 reads MNHEY; CDR2 reads SMNVEV (reference sequence). Unmatched junction bases numbered 5, after V lost 5 bases and J lost 0 bases. This CDR3 has 17 residues. The DNA for the CDR3 is TGTGCCAGCAGTCGGCTAGCGGGGGGGATAGCCAAAAACATTCAGTACTTC. This translates into CASSRLAGGIAKNIQYF.

This rearrangement joins TRBV4-3 to TRBJ2-2; unclear D gene. The germline V and J ends were trimmed by 0 bases and 0 bases, with 11 bases remaining between them. Germline V gene sequence: CDR1 LGHNA, CDR2 YSLEER. The CDR3 covers 17 residues. DNA for the CDR3: TGCGCCAGCAGCCAAGATTCCCCGGGTGCGAACACCGGGGAGCTGTTTTTT. This sequence encodes CASSQDSPGANTGELFF.

The chain employs TRBV12-3 or TRBV12-4 and TRBJ2-7; no clear D gene. The V and J ends lost 6 bases and 6 bases respectively, with 15 bases between them. The CDR3 runs 13 residues. This chain's CDR3 is CASSPFAAGEQYF. As DNA, the CDR3 is TGTGCCAGCAGCCCCTTCGCGGCTGGCGAGCAGTACTTC.

V is TRBV5-6 and J is TRBJ2-7; D not certain. The germline V gene has CDR1 SGHDT and CDR2 YYEEEE. This CDR3 contains 15 residues. Trimming took 2 bases from V and 0 from J, leaving 12 bases between them. The CDR3 coding sequence is TGTGCCAGCAGCTTTGGGTCTGGGGTCTCCTACGAGCAGTACTTC. Its translation: CASSFGSGVSYEQYF.

The chain recombines TRBV2 with TRBJ1-3, with a tentative D call TRBD1 (6 bases). CDR3 length equals 14 residues. V was cut by 4 bases and J by 0 bases, with 7 bases left in between. From germline, CDR1 is SNHLY and CDR2 FYNNEI. CDR3 sequence: CASSGTDSGNTIYF. CDR3 sequence (DNA): TGTGCCAGCAGTGGGACAGACTCTGGAAACACCATATATTTT.

This chain joins TRBV27 and TRBJ2-7; 7 nucleotides match TRBD1. The CDR3 sequence is 12 residues long. CDR1 is MNHEY and CDR2 is SMNVEV in the germline V gene (reference sequence). V shed 6 bases and J 10 bases; nucleotides not matched to a gene: 9. CDR3 region: CASSPRQGDQYF. The CDR3 DNA reads as TGTGCCAGCAGCCCTAGACAGGGCGATCAGTACTTC.

This rearrangement joins TRBV30 to TRBJ1-5; perhaps TRBD1 as D (5 bases). From germline, CDR1 is GTSNPN and CDR2 SVGIG (reference sequence). Trimming shortened V by 1 base and J by 1 base, and 14 bases separated the two germline ends. This CDR3 region has 16 residues. CDR3 DNA sequence: TGTGCCTGGAGTGCTCCAGGGAGGTTGAGCAATCAGCCCCAGCATTTT. Its translation: CAWSAPGRLSNQPQHF.

The chain recombines TRBV5-1 with TRBJ2-2; D is perhaps TRBD2 (5 bases). This CDR3 has 14 amino acids. The germline V gene has CDR1 SGHRS and CDR2 YFSETQ. Deletions cut 6 bases from V and 8 bases from J, with 17 bases between. In nucleotides, the CDR3 is TGCGCCAGCACCGAGGGCAGGTACAGAGGGGAGCTGTTTTTT. The encoded protein is CASTEGRYRGELFF.

CDR3 loop: CASRGGSPLHF. The CDR3 DNA follows: TGTGCCAGCAGGGGGGGGTCACCCCTCCACTTT. This chain joins TRBV27 and TRBJ1-6; tentatively, D is TRBD1 (5 bases). The CDR3 runs to 11 residues. Germline V CDR1 and CDR2: MNHEY, SMNVEV (reference sequence). The V end was cut by 6 bases, the J end by 10 bases, with 7 bases between.

J is TRBJ2-3 and V is TRBV6-4; 9 bases line up with TRBD2. Looked up from germline, CDR1 is MRHNA and CDR2 is SNTAGT. The CDR3 totals 16 residues. V lost 0 bases and J lost 4; bases outside the gene matches: 5. The CDR3 sequence: CASSDSGGGGADTQYF. The CDR3 DNA sequence: TGTGCCAGCAGTGACTCGGGCGGGGGGGGCGCAGATACGCAGTATTTT.

This sequence joins TRBV7-9 and TRBJ2-7; D remains unclear. The germline V gene has CDR1 SEHNR and CDR2 FQNEAQ (reference sequence). V was cut by 1 base and J by 2 bases, with 6 bases left in between. The CDR3 totals 13 residues. In nucleotides, the CDR3 is TGTGCCAGCAGCTTAGAACGGCCCTACGAGCAGTACTTC. Residues: CASSLERPYEQYF.

V and J are TRBV7-9 and TRBJ1-1; D remains unclear. Trimming left V 7 bases short and J 1 base short, with 16 bases between. Germline V gene sequence: CDR1 SEHNR, CDR2 FQNEAQ (reference sequence). The CDR3 length is 15 residues. CDR3 DNA: TGTGCCAGCACTCTGGGCCGGGTAGGGAACACTGAAGCTTTCTTT. Translating gives CASTLGRVGNTEAFF.

This clone was recorded a few times. The chain couples TRBV7-9 to TRBJ2-5; D is perhaps TRBD1 (6 bases). V lost 0 bases to trimming and J lost 5 bases, with 13 bases between them. The germline CDR1 and CDR2 sequences are SEHNR and FQNEAQ (reference sequence). This CDR3 spans 15 amino acids. The CDR3 sequence is CASSLAGQGMETQYF. The CDR3 DNA follows: TGTGCCAGCAGCTTAGCGGGGCAGGGGATGGAGACCCAGTACTTC.

A single count supports this clone. V gene TRBV7-7 combines with J gene TRBJ2-1, with D tentatively TRBD1 (5 bases). In germline, CDR1 is SSHAT, CDR2 FNYEAQ (reference sequence). This CDR3 has 15 amino acids. Trimming pared 5 bases from V and 0 bases from J, leaving 11 bases between. CDR3 nucleotides: TGTGCCAGCAGCACAGGATACACCTCCTACAATGAGCAGTTCTTC. Protein product: CASSTGYTSYNEQFF.

This chain joins TRBV2 and TRBJ2-3; possibly TRBD2 for D (6 bases). This CDR3 region has 14 residues. The germline V gene has CDR1 SNHLY and CDR2 FYNNEI. The V gene lost 11 bases and the J gene lost 1 base, with 16 bases spanning the gap. This chain's CDR3 is CAGEGGEGTDTQYF. The CDR3 coding sequence is TGTGCCGGCGAAGGAGGGGAGGGCACAGATACGCAGTATTTT.

The rearrangement links TRBV25-1 to TRBJ2-5; possibly TRBD1 or TRBD2 for D (6 bases each). The CDR3 has 18 amino acids. Germline assignment: CDR1 MGHDK and CDR2 SYGVNS. With 6 bases removed from V and 0 bases from J, the gap between germline ends came to 23 bases. CDR3 protein: CASSHFWPPEGDQETQYF. The CDR3 region has the DNA TGTGCCAGCAGCCACTTTTGGCCACCGGAGGGGGACCAAGAGACCCAGTACTTC.

The chain joins TRBV4-2 to TRBJ1-3; no firm D call. CDR1 is LGHNA, CDR2 YNFKEQ, per germline. The germline V and J ends were trimmed by 2 bases and 6 bases, with 14 bases remaining between them. The CDR3 length is 15 residues. As DNA, the CDR3 is TGTGCCAGCAGCCAACAGTTGGCGGAGGAAAACACCATATATTTT. Residues: CASSQQLAEENTIYF.

The chain uses TRBV12-3 or TRBV12-4 and TRBJ2-7; 7 positions match TRBD1. Unmatched junction bases numbered 9, after V lost 6 bases and J lost 7 bases. The length of the CDR3 is 13 residues. CDR3 nucleotides: TGTGCCAGCAGCCCGACAGGGCCGGGGGAGCAGTACTTC. This gives the protein CASSPTGPGEQYF.

Regarding this clone: Mismatch with germline at one junction end may stem from a read error. This chain links TRBV2 with TRBJ2-3, with TRBD2 matching 7 bases. CDR3 length equals 17 residues. CDR1 is SNHLY, CDR2 FYNNEI, per germline. In DNA, the CDR3 is TGTGCCAGCAGTAAAGCCCTACTAGCGCTGAGCACAGATACGCAGTATTTT. It encodes CASSKALLALSTDTQYF.

The V call is TRBV4-1, the J call TRBJ2-7, with 7 bases that match TRBD1. In germline, CDR1 is MGHRA, CDR2 YSYEKL. V lost 3 bases, J lost 5 bases, and 10 bases stayed unmatched. This CDR3 comprises 15 residues. DNA of the CDR3: TGCGCCAGCAGCCATCCCCCCCAGGGGGTCCACGAGCAGTACTTC. Amino acids: CASSHPPQGVHEQYF.